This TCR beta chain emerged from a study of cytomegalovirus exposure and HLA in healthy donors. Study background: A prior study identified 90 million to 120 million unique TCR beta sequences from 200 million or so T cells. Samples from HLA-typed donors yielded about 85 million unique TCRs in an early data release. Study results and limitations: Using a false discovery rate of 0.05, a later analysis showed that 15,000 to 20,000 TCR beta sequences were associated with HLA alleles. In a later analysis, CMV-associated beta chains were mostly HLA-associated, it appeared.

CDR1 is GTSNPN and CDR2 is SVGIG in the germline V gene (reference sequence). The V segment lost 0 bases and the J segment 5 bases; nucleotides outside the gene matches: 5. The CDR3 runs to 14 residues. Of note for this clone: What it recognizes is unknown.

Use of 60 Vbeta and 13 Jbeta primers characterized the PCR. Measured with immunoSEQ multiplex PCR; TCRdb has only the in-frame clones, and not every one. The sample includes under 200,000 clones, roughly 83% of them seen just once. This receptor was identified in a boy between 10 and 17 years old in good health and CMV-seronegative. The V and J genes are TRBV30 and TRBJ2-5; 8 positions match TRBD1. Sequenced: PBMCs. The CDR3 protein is CAWSVDRGTETQYF. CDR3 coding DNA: TGTGCCTGGAGTGTAGACAGGGGTACGGAGACCCAGTACTTC. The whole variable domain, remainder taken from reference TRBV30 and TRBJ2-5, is SQTIHQWPATLVQPVGSPLSLECTVEGTSNPNLYWYRQAAGRGLQLLFYSVGIGQISSEVPQNLSASRPQDRQFILSSKKLLLSDSGFYLCAWSVDRGTETQYFGPGTRLLVL.